There are many counts of the clone carrying this T cell receptor beta chain. TCRbeta library preparation incorporated unique molecular identifiers. TCRdb reprocessed the PCR reads via MiXCR and lists one record per CDR3 protein. This table holds about 160,000 distinct CDR3 sequences, 11% found once. The CDR3 loop spans 16 amino acids. This sample was included in a study of T-cell reconstitution after alpha-beta-depleted transplantation in children. This chain joins TRBV21-1 and TRBJ1-6; the table's D gene call, TRBD1, was not cross checked with the DNA. TRBV21-1 corresponds to a pseudogene. The receptor was derived from a boy between 2 and 10 years old with acute myeloid leukemia, due to receive a stem cell transplant. Sequencing was performed on PBMCs, taken before TCRalphabeta/CD19-depleted stem cell transplant. CDR3 DNA sequence: TGTGCCAGCAGCAATACTCAGGGGGCAGATAATTCACCCCTCCACTTT. Its protein is CASSNTQGADNSPLHF.